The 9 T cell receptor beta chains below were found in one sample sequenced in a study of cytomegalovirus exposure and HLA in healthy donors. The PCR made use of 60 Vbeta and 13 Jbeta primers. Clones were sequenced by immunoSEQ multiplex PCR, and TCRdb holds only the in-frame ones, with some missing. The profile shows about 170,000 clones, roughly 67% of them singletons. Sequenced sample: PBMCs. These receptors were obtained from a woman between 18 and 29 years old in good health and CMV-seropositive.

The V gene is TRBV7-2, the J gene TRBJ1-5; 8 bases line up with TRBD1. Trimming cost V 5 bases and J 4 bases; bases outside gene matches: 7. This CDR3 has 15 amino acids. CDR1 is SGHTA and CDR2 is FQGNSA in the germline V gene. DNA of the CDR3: TGTGCCAGCAGCCCGACAGGGGAACCTAATCAGCCCCAGCATTTT. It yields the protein CASSPTGEPNQPQHF.

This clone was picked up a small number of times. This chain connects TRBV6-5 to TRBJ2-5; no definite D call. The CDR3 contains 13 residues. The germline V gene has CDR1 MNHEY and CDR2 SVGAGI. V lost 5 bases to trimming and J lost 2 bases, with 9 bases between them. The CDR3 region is CASSAPVQETQYF. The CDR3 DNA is TGTGCCAGCAGTGCGCCGGTACAAGAGACCCAGTACTTC.

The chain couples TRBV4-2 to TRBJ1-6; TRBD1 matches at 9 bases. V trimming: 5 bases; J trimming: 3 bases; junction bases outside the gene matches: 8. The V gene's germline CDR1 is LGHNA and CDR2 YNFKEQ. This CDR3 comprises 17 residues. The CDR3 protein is CASSNPGQGIYNSPLHF. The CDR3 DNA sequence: TGTGCCAGCAGCAACCCGGGACAGGGAATCTATAATTCACCCCTCCACTTT.

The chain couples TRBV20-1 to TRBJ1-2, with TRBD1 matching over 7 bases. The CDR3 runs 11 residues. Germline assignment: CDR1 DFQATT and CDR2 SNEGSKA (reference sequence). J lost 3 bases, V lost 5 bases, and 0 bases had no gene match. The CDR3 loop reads CSAGTDYGYTF. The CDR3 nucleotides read TGCAGTGCTGGGACAGACTATGGCTACACCTTC.

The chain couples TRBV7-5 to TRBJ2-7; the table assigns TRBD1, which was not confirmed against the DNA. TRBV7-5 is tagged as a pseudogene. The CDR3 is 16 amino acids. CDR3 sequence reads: CVRSLARTGMGYEQYF. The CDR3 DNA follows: TGTGTCAGAAGCTTAGCCCGGACAGGTATGGGCTACGAGCAGTACTTC.

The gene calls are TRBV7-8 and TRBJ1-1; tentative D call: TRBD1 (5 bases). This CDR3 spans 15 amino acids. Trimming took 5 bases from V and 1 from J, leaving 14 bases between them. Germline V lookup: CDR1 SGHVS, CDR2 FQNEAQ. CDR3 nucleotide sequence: TGTGCCAGCAGCCTTGACGGGGGTTGGAACACTGAAGCTTTCTTT. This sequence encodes CASSLDGGWNTEAFF.

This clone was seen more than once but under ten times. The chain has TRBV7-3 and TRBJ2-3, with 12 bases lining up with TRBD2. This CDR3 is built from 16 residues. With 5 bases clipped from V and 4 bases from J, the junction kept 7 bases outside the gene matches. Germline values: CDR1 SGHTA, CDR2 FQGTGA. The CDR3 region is CASSRPLAGGSDTQYF. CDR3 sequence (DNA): TGTGCCAGCAGCCGTCCCCTAGCGGGGGGGTCAGATACGCAGTATTTT.

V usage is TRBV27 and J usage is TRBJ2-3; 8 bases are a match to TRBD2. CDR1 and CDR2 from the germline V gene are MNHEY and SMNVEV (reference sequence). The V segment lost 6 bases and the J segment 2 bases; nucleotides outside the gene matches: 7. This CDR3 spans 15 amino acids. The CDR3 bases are TGTGCCAGCAGCTTAGCGGGGCCTTACACAGATACGCAGTATTTT. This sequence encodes CASSLAGPYTDTQYF.

In DNA, the CDR3 is TGTGCCAGCAGTCCGGGACTACCTCGGGAGACCCAGTACTTC. Its translation: CASSPGLPRETQYF. The rearrangement links TRBV28 to TRBJ2-5, with 7 bases lining up with TRBD2. J was trimmed by 5 bases and V by 5 bases; bases with no gene match: 8. CDR1 is MDHEN and CDR2 is SYDVKM in the germline V gene. The CDR3 runs to 14 residues. The full variable domain, its missing parts supplied by reference TRBV28 and TRBJ2-5, is DVKVTQSSRYLVKRTGEKVFLECVQDMDHENMFWYRQDPGLGLRLIYFSYDVKMKEKGDIPEGYSVSREKKERFSLILESASTNQTSMYLCASSPGLPRETQYFGPGTRLLVL.